The 4 T cell receptor beta chains in this list originate from one sample, sequenced in a study of beta chain features in type 1 diabetes. Study findings and constraints: All four CD4+ subsets from Type 1 diabetes patients carried moderately but significantly shorter TCRB CDR3s.

For these receptors, no antigen is known. Expressed TCRB transcripts were sequenced after all isolated RNA was converted to cDNA. Profiled with immunoSEQ multiplex PCR; TCRdb holds only in-frame clones, not every one. The data show 200,000 to 300,000 clones, about 14% seen once. Sequenced sample: naive CD4+ T cells from blood. These receptors came from a man aged 25 to 40 with type 1 diabetes.

This chain joins TRBV30 and TRBJ2-3; the match to TRBD1 covers 8 bases. Germline CDR1 is GTSNPN and CDR2 is SVGIG (reference sequence). J gave up 0 bases and V 2 bases, and 4 bases lay outside the gene matches. The length of the CDR3 is 15 residues. CDR3 amino acids: CAWSRQGASTDTQYF. CDR3 in DNA: TGTGCCTGGAGTCGGCAGGGGGCGAGCACAGATACGCAGTATTTT.

The chain recombines TRBV14 with TRBJ2-7; D is perhaps TRBD2 (6 bases). The ends were cut back, 4 bases at V and 3 bases at J, with 13 bases in the middle. The CDR3 extends over 14 amino acids. Germline loops: CDR1 SGHDN, CDR2 FVKESK. CDR3 sequence reads: CASSPMGRDYEQYF. The DNA for the CDR3 is TGTGCCAGCAGCCCGATGGGGCGGGACTACGAGCAGTACTTC.

This clone has only one observation. The gene calls are TRBV30 and TRBJ2-7; D unclear. The CDR3 loop spans 12 amino acids. V was cut by 1 base and J by 3 bases, with 7 bases left in between. Germline CDR1 and CDR2: GTSNPN and SVGIG (reference sequence). In nucleotides, the CDR3 is TGTGCCTGGAGTGAAATAAACTACGAGCAGTACTTC. This translates into CAWSEINYEQYF.

This clone was detected only a few times. J is TRBJ2-1 and V is TRBV7-2, with TRBD2 matching over 7 bases. V shed 2 bases and J 1 base; nucleotides not matched to a gene: 2. Germline CDR1 SGHTA, CDR2 FQGNSA. The CDR3 is made up of 15 amino acids. The CDR3 spells CASSLLADSYNEQFF. In nucleotides, the CDR3 is TGTGCCAGCAGCTTACTAGCGGATTCCTACAATGAGCAGTTCTTC.